Listed below are T cell receptor beta chains from one sample, sequenced in a study of T cell repertoires in cytomegalovirus infection. TCRdb used MiXCR to reprocess the reads, holding one entry per CDR3 protein. Of about 250,000 distinct CDR3 sequences listed, about a sixth were seen once; the top ten hold less than 50%. The sequencing input was CD8+ T cells from PBMCs. Source of these receptors: a human donor in good health (CMV status not recorded). Some clones in this sample may be carry-over from other donors' samples. Both conserved end residues are part of each CDR3.

TRBJ2-3 | 20 | TRBV11-2 | CASSHPSTSGGITSTDTQYF
TRBJ2-3 | 15 | TRBV29-1 | CSVEERGGLTDTQYF
TRBJ1-2 | 14 | TRBV25-1 | CASSDITTTYGYTF
TRBJ1-2 | 12 | TRBV7-9 | CASSLGLGGYTF
TRBJ1-1 | 13 | TRBV9 | CASSGTGDTEAFF
TRBJ1-1 | 14 | TRBV7-8 | CASSLRQVPTEAFF
TRBJ1-4 | 13 | TRBV28 | CAISTGEEEKLFF
TRBJ2-1 | 16 | TRBV20-1 | CSARDLGGGEYNEQFF
TRBJ2-3 | 15 | TRBV7-6 | CASSFRGLGTDTQYF
TRBJ2-1 | 13 | TRBV7-6 | CASSLYSYNEQFF
TRBJ2-3 | 15 | TRBV7-2 | CASSLFYRGTDTQYF
TRBJ1-5 | 14 | TRBV6-5 | CASSSGRLNQPQHF
TRBJ2-7 | 13 | TRBV7-7 | CASSLHRGDEQYF
TRBJ1-4 | 16 | TRBV6-6 | CASSFAGQGGSEKLFF
TRBJ2-1 | 14 | TRBV5-1 | CASSFLQGGNEQFF
TRBJ2-4 | 13 | TRBV11-2 | CASSSGAGNIQYF
TRBJ2-3 | 17 | TRBV7-2 | CASSLGLEAGGYLTQYF
TRBJ1-3 | 12 | TRBV29-1 | CSIRATGNTIYF
TRBJ2-3 | 17 | TRBV20-1 | CSARARLTGGETDTQYF
TRBJ2-3 | 18 | TRBV6-2/TRBV6-3 | CASSYPRLAGSSTDTQYF
TRBJ2-1 | 14 | TRBV7-6 | CASSPRAGGPEQFF
TRBJ1-6 | 13 | TRBV19 | CASTGQGGSPLHF
TRBJ1-1 | 15 | TRBV4-1 | CASSQADTANTEAFF
TRBJ2-7 | 15 | TRBV6-2/TRBV6-3 | CASSYSSGPPYEQYF
TRBJ2-1 | 16 | TRBV6-2/TRBV6-3 | CASSSILGTPLNEQFF
TRBJ1-1 | 17 | TRBV11-2 | CASSLAGRTSLNTEAFF
TRBJ2-1 | 15 | TRBV7-9 | CASSSFERAVNEQFF
TRBJ2-1 | 18 | TRBV6-2/TRBV6-3 | CASSDPAGGIWQDNEQFF
TRBJ2-5 | 16 | TRBV7-8 | CASSLATGLEQETQYF
TRBJ2-7 | 15 | TRBV2 | CASSDLGTLRYEQYF
TRBJ2-2 | 17 | TRBV19 | CASSQLDRRLNTGELFF
TRBJ2-1 | 17 | TRBV7-8 | CASSLAPGLVSYNEQFF
TRBJ2-3 | 15 | TRBV6-1 | CASRTDRTGTDTQYF
TRBJ1-5 | 15 | TRBV19 | CASSSWAASNQPQHF
TRBJ1-3 | 16 | TRBV15 | CAISRGQGATGNTIYF
TRBJ1-1 | 12 | TRBV28 | CASEGWDTEAFF
TRBJ2-3 | 15 | TRBV20-1 | CSARSGGAYTDTQYF
TRBJ2-2 | 14 | TRBV7-9 | CASIRPPAPGELFF
TRBJ2-7 | 14 | TRBV7-2 | CASSPAGQPYEQYF
TRBJ2-4 | 14 | TRBV9 | CASSGNTGLDIQYF